This is a list of T cell receptor beta chains from one sample in a study of technical replicates of blood from a handful of donors. Clones were sequenced by immunoSEQ multiplex PCR, and TCRdb holds only the in-frame ones, with some missing. The sample contains 65,000 to 90,000 clones, 90% to 95% of which appear only once. Sequencing used PBMCs. The receptors here all came from a human donor in good health. Some clones in this sample may be carry-over from other donors' samples. The CDR3 runs from the conserved cysteine through the conserved F or W. D genes are given only for firm matches. Rows give clone size only sometimes, using once, few, many, or a class for an expanded clone.

v_gene: TRBV5-1; j_gene: TRBJ1-1; d_gene: NA; abundance: NA; CDR3aa: CASSSDLNTEAFF; CDR3nt: TGCGCCAGCAGCTCGGACTTGAACACTGAAGCTTTCTTT
v_gene: TRBV27; j_gene: TRBJ2-2; d_gene: NA; abundance: NA; CDR3aa: CASSWNQGTGELFF; CDR3nt: TGTGCCAGCAGTTGGAATCAGGGCACCGGGGAGCTGTTTTTT
v_gene: TRBV27; j_gene: TRBJ2-3; d_gene: NA; abundance: NA; CDR3aa: CASRWQGTDTQYF; CDR3nt: TGTGCCAGCAGGTGGCAGGGAACCGATACGCAGTATTTT
v_gene: TRBV19; j_gene: TRBJ2-5; d_gene: NA; abundance: NA; CDR3aa: CASSINIQGETQYF; CDR3nt: TGTGCCAGTAGTATCAACATCCAGGGGGAGACCCAGTACTTC
v_gene: TRBV5-6; j_gene: TRBJ1-1; d_gene: NA; abundance: NA; CDR3aa: CASSLAGMNTEAFF; CDR3nt: TGTGCCAGCAGCTTGGCAGGGATGAACACTGAAGCTTTCTTT
v_gene: TRBV5-1; j_gene: TRBJ2-1; d_gene: NA; abundance: NA; CDR3aa: CASRGEGDSYNEQFF; CDR3nt: TGCGCCAGCAGGGGAGAGGGAGACTCCTACAATGAGCAGTTCTTC
v_gene: TRBV5-6; j_gene: TRBJ1-1; d_gene: TRBD1; abundance: NA; CDR3aa: CASSLGTAAEAFF; CDR3nt: TGTGCCAGCAGCCTGGGGACAGCGGCTGAAGCTTTCTTT
v_gene: TRBV7-3; j_gene: TRBJ2-3; d_gene: TRBD2; abundance: NA; CDR3aa: CASGAGGTDTQYF; CDR3nt: TGTGCCAGCGGGGCGGGGGGCACAGATACGCAGTATTTT
v_gene: TRBV29-1; j_gene: TRBJ2-1; d_gene: TRBD1; abundance: NA; CDR3aa: CSVRTGSYNEQFF; CDR3nt: TGCAGCGTTCGGACAGGGTCCTACAATGAGCAGTTCTTC
v_gene: TRBV25-1; j_gene: TRBJ2-5; d_gene: TRBD1; abundance: once; CDR3aa: CASSEWGQGHQETQYF; CDR3nt: TGTGCCAGCAGTGAATGGGGACAGGGCCACCAAGAGACCCAGTACTTC
v_gene: TRBV5-1; j_gene: TRBJ2-7; d_gene: NA; abundance: NA; CDR3aa: CASSETPNYEQYF; CDR3nt: TGCGCCAGCAGCGAGACACCTAACTACGAGCAGTACTTC
v_gene: TRBV5-4; j_gene: TRBJ2-7; d_gene: TRBD2; abundance: NA; CDR3aa: CASSSGLAGGYAYEQYF; CDR3nt: TGTGCCAGCAGCTCAGGACTAGCGGGGGGGTACGCCTACGAGCAGTACTTC
v_gene: TRBV2; j_gene: TRBJ1-5; d_gene: TRBD1; abundance: few; CDR3aa: CASHLTGGNQPQHF; CDR3nt: TGTGCCAGCCACCTCACAGGGGGGAATCAGCCCCAGCATTTT
v_gene: TRBV5-1; j_gene: TRBJ2-1; d_gene: NA; abundance: NA; CDR3aa: CASSSGSFQGINEQFF; CDR3nt: TGCGCCAGCAGCTCCGGGTCTTTCCAGGGGATCAATGAGCAGTTCTTC
v_gene: TRBV5-4; j_gene: TRBJ2-2; d_gene: NA; abundance: NA; CDR3aa: CASSIQGPTGELFF; CDR3nt: TGTGCCAGCAGCATACAGGGTCCCACCGGGGAGCTGTTTTTT
v_gene: TRBV7-3; j_gene: TRBJ2-6; d_gene: NA; abundance: NA; CDR3aa: CASSPRELSGGANVLTF; CDR3nt: TGTGCCAGCAGCCCGCGAGAGTTATCGGGTGGGGCCAACGTCCTGACTTTC
v_gene: TRBV6-4; j_gene: TRBJ1-2; d_gene: NA; abundance: NA; CDR3aa: CASSDLRGYTF; CDR3nt: TGTGCCAGCAGTGACCTCAGGGGCTACACCTTC
v_gene: TRBV29-1; j_gene: TRBJ1-2; d_gene: NA; abundance: NA; CDR3aa: CSVPLRQDGYTF; CDR3nt: TGCAGCGTGCCCTTGAGGCAAGATGGCTACACCTTC
v_gene: TRBV7-2; j_gene: TRBJ2-2; d_gene: NA; abundance: NA; CDR3aa: CASSKRDFNTGELFF; CDR3nt: TGTGCCAGCAGCAAAAGGGACTTCAACACCGGGGAGCTGTTTTTT
v_gene: TRBV28; j_gene: TRBJ2-5; d_gene: TRBD1; abundance: NA; CDR3aa: CASRGTEKETQYF; CDR3nt: TGTGCCAGCCGAGGGACAGAGAAAGAGACCCAGTACTTC
v_gene: TRBV9; j_gene: TRBJ2-1; d_gene: NA; abundance: NA; CDR3aa: CASSVDEREEQFF; CDR3nt: TGTGCCAGCAGCGTAGACGAGAGGGAGGAGCAGTTCTTC